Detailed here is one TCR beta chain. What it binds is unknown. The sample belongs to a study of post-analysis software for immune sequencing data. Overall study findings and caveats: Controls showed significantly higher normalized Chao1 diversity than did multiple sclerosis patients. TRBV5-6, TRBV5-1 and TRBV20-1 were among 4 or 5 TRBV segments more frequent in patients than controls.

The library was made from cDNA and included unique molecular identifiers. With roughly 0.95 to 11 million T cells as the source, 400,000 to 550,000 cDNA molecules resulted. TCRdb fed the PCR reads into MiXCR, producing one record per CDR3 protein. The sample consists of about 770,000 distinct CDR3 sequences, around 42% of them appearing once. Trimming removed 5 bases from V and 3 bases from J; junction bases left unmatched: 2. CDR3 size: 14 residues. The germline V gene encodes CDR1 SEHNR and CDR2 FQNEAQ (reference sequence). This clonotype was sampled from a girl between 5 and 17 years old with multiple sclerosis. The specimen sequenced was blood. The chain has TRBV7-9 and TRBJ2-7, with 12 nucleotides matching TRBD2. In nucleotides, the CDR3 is TGTGCCAGCAGCACTAGCGGGAGGCACTACGAGCAGTACTTC. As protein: CASSTSGRHYEQYF.